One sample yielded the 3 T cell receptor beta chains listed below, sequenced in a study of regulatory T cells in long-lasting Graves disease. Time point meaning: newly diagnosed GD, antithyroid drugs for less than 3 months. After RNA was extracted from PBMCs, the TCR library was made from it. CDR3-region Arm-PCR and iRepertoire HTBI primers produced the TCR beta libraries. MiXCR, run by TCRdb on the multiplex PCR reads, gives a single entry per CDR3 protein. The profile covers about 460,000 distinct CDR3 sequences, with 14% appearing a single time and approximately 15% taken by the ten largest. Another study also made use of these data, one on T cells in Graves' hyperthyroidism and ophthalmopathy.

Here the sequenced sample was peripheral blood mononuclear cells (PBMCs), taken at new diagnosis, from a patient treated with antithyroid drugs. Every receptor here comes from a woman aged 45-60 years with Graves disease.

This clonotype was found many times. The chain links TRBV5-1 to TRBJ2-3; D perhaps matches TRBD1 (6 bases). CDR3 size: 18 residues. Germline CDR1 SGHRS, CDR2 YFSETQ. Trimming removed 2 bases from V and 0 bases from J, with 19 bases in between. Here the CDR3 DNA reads TGCGCCAGCAGCTTCGCCTGGGGCAGGGGAAGTAGCACAGATACGCAGTATTTT. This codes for CASSFAWGRGSSTDTQYF. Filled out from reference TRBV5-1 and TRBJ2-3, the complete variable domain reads KAGVTQTPRYLIKTRGQQVTLSCSPISGHRSVSWYQQTPGQGLQFLFEYFSETQRNKGNFPGRFSGRQFSNSRSEMNVSTLELGDSALYLCASSFAWGRGSSTDTQYFGPGTRLTVL.

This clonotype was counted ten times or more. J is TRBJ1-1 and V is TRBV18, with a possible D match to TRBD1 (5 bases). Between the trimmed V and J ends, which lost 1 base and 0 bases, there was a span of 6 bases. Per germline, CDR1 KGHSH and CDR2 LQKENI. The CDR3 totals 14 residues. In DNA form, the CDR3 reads TGTGCCAGCTCACCACAGACAGTGAACACTGAAGCTTTCTTT. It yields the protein CASSPQTVNTEAFF.

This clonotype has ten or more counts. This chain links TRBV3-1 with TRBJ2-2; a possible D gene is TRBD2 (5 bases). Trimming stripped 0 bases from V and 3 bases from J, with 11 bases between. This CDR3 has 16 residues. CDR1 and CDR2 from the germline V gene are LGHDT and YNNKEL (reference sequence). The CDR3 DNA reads TGTGCCAGCAGCCAAGAAGGGAGTCATGACACCGGGGAGCTGTTTTTT. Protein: CASSQEGSHDTGELFF.